This T cell receptor (beta chain) was profiled in a study of CD8 T cells in ankylosing spondylitis. Regarding the study as a whole: Ankylosing spondylitis blood appeared to be characterized by a TCR beta motif of 8 or 9 highly homologous variants.

This CDR3 has 15 amino acids. The V gene lost 3 bases and the J gene lost 3 bases, with 9 bases spanning the gap. Germline CDR1 is MDHEN and CDR2 is SYDVKM. Comments on this clonotype: What it binds is not known.

TCRdb processed the 5' RACE reads anew with MiXCR; each CDR3 protein has one entry. This table holds roughly 150,000 distinct CDR3 sequences, roughly 30% found once. This TCR came from a male donor with ankylosing spondylitis. Input material: synovial fluid, either unsorted or a sorted T cell fraction (not recorded which). This chain joins TRBV28 and TRBJ2-6, with D possibly TRBD1 on 6 matching bases. DNA of the CDR3: TGTGCCAGCAGTTTTACAGGGAATGGGGCCAACGTCCTGACTTTC. Translated: CASSFTGNGANVLTF. Combining the CDR3 with reference TRBV28 and TRBJ2-6 gives the whole variable domain DVKVTQSSRYLVKRTGEKVFLECVQDMDHENMFWYRQDPGLGLRLIYFSYDVKMKEKGDIPEGYSVSREKKERFSLILESASTNQTSMYLCASSFTGNGANVLTFGAGSRLTVL.